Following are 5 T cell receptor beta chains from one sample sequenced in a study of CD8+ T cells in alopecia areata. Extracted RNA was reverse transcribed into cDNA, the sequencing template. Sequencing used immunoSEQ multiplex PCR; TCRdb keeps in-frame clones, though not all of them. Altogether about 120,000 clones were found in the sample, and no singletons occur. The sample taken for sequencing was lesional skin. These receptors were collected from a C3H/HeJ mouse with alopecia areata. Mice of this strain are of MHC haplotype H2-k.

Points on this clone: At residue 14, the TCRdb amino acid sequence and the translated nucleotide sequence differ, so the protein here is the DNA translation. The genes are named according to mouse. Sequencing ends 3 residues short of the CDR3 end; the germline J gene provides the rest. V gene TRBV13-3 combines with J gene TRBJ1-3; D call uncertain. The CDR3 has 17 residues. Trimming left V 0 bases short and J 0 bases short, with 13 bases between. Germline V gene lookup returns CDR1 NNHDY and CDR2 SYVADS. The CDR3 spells CASSDASTPHSGNTLYF. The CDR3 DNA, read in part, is TGTGCCAGCAGTGATGCGTCGACACCCCATTCTGGAAATACG.

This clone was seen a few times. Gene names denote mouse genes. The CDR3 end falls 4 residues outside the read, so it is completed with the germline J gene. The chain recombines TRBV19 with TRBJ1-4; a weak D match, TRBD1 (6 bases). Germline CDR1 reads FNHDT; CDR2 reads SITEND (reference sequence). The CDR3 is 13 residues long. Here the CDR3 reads CASRPRGPERLFF. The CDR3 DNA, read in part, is TGTGCCAGCAGGCCCAGGGGTCCCGAA. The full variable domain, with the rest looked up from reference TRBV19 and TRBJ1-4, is GGIITQTPKFLIGQEGQKLTLKCQQNFNHDTMYWYRQDSGKGLRLIYYSITENDLQKGDLSEGYDASREKKSSFSLTVTSAQKNEMAVFLCASRPRGPERLFFGHGTKLSVL.

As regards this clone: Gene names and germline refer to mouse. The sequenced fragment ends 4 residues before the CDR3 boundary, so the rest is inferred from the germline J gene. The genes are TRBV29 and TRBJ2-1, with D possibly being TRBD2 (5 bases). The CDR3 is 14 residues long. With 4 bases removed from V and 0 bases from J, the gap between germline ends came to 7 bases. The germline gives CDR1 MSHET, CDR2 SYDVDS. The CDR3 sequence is CASSSGNNYAEQFF. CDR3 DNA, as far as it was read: TGTGCTAGCAGTTCTGGGAATAACTATGCT.

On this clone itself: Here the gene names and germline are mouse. CDR3 sequence: CASSPGTGGYAEQFF. The sequenced CDR3 bases are TGTGCCAGCAGCCCTGGGACAGGGGGATATGCT. V usage is TRBV19 and J usage is TRBJ2-1; 11 bases match TRBD1. The read comes to an end 4 residues before the CDR3 does, leaving the germline J gene to fill in the end. The CDR3 spans 15 residues. V dropped 5 bases and J dropped 4; count of bases not matched to a gene: 5. CDR1 and CDR2 from the germline V gene are FNHDT and SITEND (reference sequence).

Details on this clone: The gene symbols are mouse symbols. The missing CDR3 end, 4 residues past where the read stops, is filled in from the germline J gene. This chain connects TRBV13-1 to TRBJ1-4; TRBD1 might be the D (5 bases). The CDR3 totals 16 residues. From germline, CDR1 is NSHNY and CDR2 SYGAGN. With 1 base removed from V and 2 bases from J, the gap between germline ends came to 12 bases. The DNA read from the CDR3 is TGTGCCAGCAGTGATACAACAGGCGACTCCAACGAA. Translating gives CASSDTTGDSNE. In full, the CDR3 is CASSDTTGDSNERLFF.